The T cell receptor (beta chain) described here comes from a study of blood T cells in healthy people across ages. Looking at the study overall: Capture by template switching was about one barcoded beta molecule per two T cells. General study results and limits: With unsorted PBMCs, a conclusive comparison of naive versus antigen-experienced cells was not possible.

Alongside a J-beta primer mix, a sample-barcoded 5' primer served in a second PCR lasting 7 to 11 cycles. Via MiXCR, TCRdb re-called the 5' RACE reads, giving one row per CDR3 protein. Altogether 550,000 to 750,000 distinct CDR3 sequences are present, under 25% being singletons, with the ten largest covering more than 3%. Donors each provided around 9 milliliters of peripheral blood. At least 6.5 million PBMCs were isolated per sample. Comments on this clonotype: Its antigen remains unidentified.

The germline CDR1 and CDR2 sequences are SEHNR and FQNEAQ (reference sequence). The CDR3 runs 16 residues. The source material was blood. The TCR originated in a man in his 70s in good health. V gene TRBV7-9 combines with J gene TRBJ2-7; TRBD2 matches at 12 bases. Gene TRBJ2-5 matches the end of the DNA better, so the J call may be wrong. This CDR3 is CASSLTSGRFGETQYF. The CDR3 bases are TGTGCCAGCAGCTTAACTAGCGGGAGGTTTGGGGAGACCCAGTACTTC.